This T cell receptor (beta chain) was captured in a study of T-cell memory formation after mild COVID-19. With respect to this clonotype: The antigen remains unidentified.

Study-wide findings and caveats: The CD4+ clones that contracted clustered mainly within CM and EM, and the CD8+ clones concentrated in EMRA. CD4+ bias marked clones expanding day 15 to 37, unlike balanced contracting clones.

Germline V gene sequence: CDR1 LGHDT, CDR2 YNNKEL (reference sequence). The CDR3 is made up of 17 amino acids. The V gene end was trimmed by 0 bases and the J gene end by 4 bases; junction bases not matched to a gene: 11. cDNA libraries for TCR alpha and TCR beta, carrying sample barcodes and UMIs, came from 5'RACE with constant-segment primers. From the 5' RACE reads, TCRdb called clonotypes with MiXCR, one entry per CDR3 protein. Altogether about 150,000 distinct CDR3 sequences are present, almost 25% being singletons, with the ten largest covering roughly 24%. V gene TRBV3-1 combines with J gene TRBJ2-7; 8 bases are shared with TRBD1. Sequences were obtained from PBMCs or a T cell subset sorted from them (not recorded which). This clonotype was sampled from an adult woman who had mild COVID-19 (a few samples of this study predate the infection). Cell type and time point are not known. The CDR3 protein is CASSQEDRAFFLYEQYF. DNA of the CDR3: TGTGCCAGCAGCCAAGAGGACAGGGCTTTTTTTCTTTACGAGCAGTACTTC.